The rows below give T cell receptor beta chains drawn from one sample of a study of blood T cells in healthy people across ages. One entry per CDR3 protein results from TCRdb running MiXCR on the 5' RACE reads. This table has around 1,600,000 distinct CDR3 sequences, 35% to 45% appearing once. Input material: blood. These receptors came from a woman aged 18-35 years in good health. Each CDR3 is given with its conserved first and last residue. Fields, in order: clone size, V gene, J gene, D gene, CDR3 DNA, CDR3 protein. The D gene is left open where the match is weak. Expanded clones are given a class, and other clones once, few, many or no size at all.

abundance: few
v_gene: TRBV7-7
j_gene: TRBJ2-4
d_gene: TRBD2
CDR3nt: TGTGCTAGCAAGCGCGGGGGGGCAAACATTCAGTACTTC
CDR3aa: CASKRGGANIQYF

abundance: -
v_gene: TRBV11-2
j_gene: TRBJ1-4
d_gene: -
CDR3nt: TGTGCCAGCAGCTTAACGGGGCCAGGGTATAATGAAAAACTGTTTTTT
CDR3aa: CASSLTGPGYNEKLFF

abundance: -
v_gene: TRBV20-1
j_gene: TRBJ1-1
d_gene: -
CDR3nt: TGCAGTGCTGTAGACCGGCCCGCTGAAGCTTTCTTT
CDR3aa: CSAVDRPAEAFF

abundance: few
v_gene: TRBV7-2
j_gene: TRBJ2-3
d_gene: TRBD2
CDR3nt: TGTGCCAGCAGCTCGACTAGCGGGACGGGCACAGATACGCAGTATTTT
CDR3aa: CASSSTSGTGTDTQYF

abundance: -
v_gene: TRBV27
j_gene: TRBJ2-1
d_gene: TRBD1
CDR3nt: TGTTCCAGCAGTTTACAGGGGGCCTACAATGAGCAGTTCTTC
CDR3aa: CSSSLQGAYNEQFF

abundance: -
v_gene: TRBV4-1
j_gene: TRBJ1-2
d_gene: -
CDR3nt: TGCGCCGGCAGCCTTTCAGGGAGTGGCTACACCTTC
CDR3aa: CAGSLSGSGYTF

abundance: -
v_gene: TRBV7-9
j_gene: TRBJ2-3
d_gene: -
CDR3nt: TGTGCCAGCAGCTTAGAGCGTCGGACAGATACGCAGTATTTT
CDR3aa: CASSLERRTDTQYF

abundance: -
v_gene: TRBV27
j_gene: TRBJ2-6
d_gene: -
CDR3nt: TGTGCCAGCAGTTTAGGAGGGGCGAGGGCCAACGTCCTGACTTTC
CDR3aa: CASSLGGARANVLTF

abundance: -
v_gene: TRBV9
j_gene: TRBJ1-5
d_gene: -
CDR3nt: TGTGCCAGCAGCGTACAGGGAAACAATCAGCCCCAGCATTTT
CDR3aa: CASSVQGNNQPQHF

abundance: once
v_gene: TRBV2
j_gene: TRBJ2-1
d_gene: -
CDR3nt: TGTGCCAGCAGTGAAGACCCGGTCTCGAATGAGCAGTTCTTC
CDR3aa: CASSEDPVSNEQFF

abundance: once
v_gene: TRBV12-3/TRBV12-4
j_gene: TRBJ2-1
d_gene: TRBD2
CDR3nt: TGTGCCAGGCGGGGAATAGCGGGAGTTCATGAGCAGTTCTTC
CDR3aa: CARRGIAGVHEQFF

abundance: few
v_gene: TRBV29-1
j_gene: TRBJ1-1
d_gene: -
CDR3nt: TGCAGCGTTGAAGTCCGGGGGGTAGAGAACACTGAAGCTTTCTTT
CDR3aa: CSVEVRGVENTEAFF

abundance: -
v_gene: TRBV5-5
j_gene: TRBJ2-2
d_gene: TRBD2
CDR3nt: TGTGCCAGCAGCTCCGAGCGGGAGGTTAACACCGGGGAGCTGTTTTTT
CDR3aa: CASSSEREVNTGELFF

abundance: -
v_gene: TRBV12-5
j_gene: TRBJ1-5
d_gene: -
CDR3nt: TGTGCTAGTGGTTCCCGAGGGCGGGCCACGTTTTATCAGCCCCAGCATTTT
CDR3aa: CASGSRGRATFYQPQHF

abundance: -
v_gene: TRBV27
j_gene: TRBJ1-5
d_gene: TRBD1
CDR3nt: TGTGCCGGCAGTTTATCCCCGGGACAGGGCAATCAGCCCCAGCATTTT
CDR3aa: CAGSLSPGQGNQPQHF

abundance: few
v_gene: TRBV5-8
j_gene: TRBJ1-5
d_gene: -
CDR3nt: TGTGCCAGCAGTCGGGTCCTACAGGGAGGCAATCAGCCCCAGCATTTT
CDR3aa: CASSRVLQGGNQPQHF

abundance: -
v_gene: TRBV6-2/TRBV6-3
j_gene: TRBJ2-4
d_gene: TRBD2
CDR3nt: TGTGCCAGCAGTCCCAGACTAGCGGGAGACATTCAGTACTTC
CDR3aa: CASSPRLAGDIQYF

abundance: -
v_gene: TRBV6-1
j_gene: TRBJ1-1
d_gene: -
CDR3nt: TGTGCCAGCAGTGAAACCGGGATAGGTATCCTAAGGGCTGAAGCTTTCTTT
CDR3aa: CASSETGIGILRAEAFF

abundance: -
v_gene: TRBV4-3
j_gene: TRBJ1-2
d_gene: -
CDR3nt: TGCGTCAGCAGCCAAGCCTCAGGGTTAGAAAGACACGGCTACACCTTC
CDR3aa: CVSSQASGLERHGYTF

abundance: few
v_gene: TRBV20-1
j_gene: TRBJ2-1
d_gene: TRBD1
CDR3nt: TGCAGTGCTCACGGGACAGGGGGCTATGAGCAGTTCTTC
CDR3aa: CSAHGTGGYEQFF

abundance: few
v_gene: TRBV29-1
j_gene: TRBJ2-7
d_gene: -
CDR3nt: TGCAGCGTCCTCGGGAAGACTTACGAGCAGTACTTC
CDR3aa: CSVLGKTYEQYF

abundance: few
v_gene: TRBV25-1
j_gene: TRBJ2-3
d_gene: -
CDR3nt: TGTGCCAGCAGTGGACCTCCCCAGGGGGGGATAACAGATACGCAGTATTTT
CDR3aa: CASSGPPQGGITDTQYF

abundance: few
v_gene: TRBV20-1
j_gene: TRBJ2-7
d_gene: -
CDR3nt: TGCAGTGCTGCTCCGGGTTCCACCTACGAGCAGTACTTC
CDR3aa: CSAAPGSTYEQYF

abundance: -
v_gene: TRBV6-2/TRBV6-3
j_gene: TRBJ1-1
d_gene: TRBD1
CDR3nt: TGTGCCAGCAGACCCACAGGGGTAGTCACTGAAGCTTTCTTT
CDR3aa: CASRPTGVVTEAFF

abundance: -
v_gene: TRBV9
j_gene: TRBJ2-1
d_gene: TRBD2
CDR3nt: TGTGCCAGCAGCGCCGGACTAGCGGGAGGGGCTTCCTACAATGAGCAGTTCTTC
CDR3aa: CASSAGLAGGASYNEQFF

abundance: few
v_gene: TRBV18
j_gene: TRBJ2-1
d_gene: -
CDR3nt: TGTGCCAGCTCACCATCCGAATACAATGAGCAGTTCTTC
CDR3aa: CASSPSEYNEQFF

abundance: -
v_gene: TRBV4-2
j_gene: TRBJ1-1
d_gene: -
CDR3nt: TGTGCCAGCAGCCAGAGGACAGACACTGAAGCTTTCTTT
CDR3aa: CASSQRTDTEAFF

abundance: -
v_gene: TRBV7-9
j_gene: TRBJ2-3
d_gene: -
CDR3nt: TGTGCCAGCAGCATTGGGGTGGATACGCAGTATTTT
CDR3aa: CASSIGVDTQYF

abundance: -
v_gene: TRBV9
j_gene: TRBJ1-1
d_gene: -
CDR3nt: TGTGCCAGCAGCGCGTCAGGGAACACTGAAGCTTTCTTT
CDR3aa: CASSASGNTEAFF

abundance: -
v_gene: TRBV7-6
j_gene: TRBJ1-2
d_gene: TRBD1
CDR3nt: TGTGCCAGCAGTGGACAGGGCATGAGCCCCTACACCTTC
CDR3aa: CASSGQGMSPYTF

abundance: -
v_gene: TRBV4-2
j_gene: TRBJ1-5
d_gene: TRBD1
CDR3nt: TGTGCCAGCAGCCAATTGGACAGGGGGCTTAGCAATCAGCCCCGGCATTTT
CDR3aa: CASSQLDRGLSNQPRHF

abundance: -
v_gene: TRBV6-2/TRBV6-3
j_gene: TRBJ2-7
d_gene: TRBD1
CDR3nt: TGTGCCAGCAGCAAGACAGGGATCGACTACGAGCAGTACTTC
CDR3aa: CASSKTGIDYEQYF

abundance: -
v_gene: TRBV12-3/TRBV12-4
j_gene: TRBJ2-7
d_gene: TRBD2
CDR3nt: TGTGCCAGCAGTTACGGGACTAATGAACGGCAGTACTTC
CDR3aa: CASSYGTNERQYF

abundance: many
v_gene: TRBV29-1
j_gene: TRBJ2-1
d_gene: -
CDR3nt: TGCAGCGGCACCTACAATGAGCAGTTCTTC
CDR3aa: CSGTYNEQFF

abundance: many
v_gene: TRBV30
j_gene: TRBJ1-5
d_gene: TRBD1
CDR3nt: TGTGCCTGGGCACCGACAGGGGCAGGCAATCAGCCCCAGCATTTT
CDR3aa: CAWAPTGAGNQPQHF

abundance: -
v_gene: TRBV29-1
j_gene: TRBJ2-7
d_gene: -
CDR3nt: TGCAGCGTCTCTGAAGGGGCCAGCTTTTACGAGCAGTACTTC
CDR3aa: CSVSEGASFYEQYF

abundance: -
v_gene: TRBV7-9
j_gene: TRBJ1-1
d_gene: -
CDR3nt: TGTGCCAGCAGCCGCCGGGACACGAACACTGAAGCTTTCTTT
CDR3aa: CASSRRDTNTEAFF

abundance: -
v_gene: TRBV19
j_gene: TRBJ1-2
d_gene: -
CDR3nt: TGTGCCAGTACCCCCGAGGTGGGAAACTATGGCTACACCTTC
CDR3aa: CASTPEVGNYGYTF

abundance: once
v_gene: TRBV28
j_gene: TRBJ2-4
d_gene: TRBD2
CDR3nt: TGTGCCAGCAGTTTAACTAGCGGGAGGGTCAGGAACATTCAGTACTTC
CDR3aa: CASSLTSGRVRNIQYF